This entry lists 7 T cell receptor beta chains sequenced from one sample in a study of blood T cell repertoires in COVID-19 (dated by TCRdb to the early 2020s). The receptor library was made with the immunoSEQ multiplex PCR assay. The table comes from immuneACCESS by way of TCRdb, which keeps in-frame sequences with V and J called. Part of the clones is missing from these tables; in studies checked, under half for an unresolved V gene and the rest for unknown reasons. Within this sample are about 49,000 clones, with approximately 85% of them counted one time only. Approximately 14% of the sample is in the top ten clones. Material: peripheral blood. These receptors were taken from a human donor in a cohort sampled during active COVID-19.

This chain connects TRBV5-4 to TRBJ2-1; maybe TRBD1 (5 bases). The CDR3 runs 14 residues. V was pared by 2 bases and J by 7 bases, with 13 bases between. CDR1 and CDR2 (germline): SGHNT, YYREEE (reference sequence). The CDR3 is CASSFSQGKNEQFF. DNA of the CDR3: TGTGCCAGCAGCTTCAGCCAGGGTAAAAATGAGCAGTTCTTC.

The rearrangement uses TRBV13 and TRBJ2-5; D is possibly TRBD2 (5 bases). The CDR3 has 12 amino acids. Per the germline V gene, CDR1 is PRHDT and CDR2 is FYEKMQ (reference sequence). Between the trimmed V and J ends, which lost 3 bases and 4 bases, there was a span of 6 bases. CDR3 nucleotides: TGTGCCAGCAGCTTTAGCGTAGAGACCCAGTACTTC. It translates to CASSFSVETQYF.

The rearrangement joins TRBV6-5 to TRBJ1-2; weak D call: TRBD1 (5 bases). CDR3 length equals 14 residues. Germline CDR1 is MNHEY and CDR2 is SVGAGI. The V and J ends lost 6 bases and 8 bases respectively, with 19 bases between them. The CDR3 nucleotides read TGTGCCAGCAGCCGCACAGGACGGAGTAGCGGCTACACCTTC. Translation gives CASSRTGRSSGYTF.

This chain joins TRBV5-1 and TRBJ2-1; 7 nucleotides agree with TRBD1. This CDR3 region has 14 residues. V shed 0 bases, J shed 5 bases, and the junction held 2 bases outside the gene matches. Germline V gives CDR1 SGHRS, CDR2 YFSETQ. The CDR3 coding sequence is TGCGCCAGCAGCTTGGGGGGACAGCACAATGAGCAGTTCTTC. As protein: CASSLGGQHNEQFF.

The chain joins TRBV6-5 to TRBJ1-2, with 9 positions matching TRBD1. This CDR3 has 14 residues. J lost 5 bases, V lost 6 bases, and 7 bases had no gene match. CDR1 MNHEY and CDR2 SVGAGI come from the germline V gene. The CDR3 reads CASSPGGQGYGYTF. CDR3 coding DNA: TGTGCCAGCAGCCCGGGAGGACAGGGGTATGGCTACACCTTC.

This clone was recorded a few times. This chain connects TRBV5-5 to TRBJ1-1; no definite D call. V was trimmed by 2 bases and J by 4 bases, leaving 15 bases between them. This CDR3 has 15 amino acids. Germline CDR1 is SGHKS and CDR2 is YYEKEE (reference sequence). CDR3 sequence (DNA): TGTGCCAGCAGCTTATCGGGAATCCCTCCCACTGAAGCTTTCTTT. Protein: CASSLSGIPPTEAFF.

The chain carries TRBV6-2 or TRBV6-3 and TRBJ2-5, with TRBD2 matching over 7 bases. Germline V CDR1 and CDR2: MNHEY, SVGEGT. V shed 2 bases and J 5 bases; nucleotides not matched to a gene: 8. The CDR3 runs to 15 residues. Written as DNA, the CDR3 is TGTGCCAGCAGTTACCCTACGGCGGGGGTTGAGACCCAGTACTTC. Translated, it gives CASSYPTAGVETQYF.